The 27 T cell receptor beta chains below all came from one sample that was sequenced in a study of blood T cell repertoires in COVID-19. Clones were sequenced by immunoSEQ multiplex PCR, and TCRdb holds only the in-frame ones, with some missing. The table has about 180,000 clones, 80% to 90% seen once. Input material: peripheral blood. The receptors derive from a woman in her seventies with COVID-19, enrolled during active disease.

The chain couples TRBV11-3 to TRBJ1-1, with D unresolved. The germline CDR1 and CDR2 sequences are SGHNT and YENEEA. CDR3 length: 13 residues. V was cut by 2 bases and J by 5 bases, with 9 bases left in between. CDR3 coding DNA: TGTGCCAGCAGCTTATCTACGGGGACTGAAGCTTTCTTT. It encodes CASSLSTGTEAFF.

This clone was observed once. The J gene is TRBJ2-2, the V gene TRBV28; 7 bases are a match to TRBD2. Germline CDR1 and CDR2: MDHEN and SYDVKM. This CDR3 comprises 14 residues. Losses at the gene ends were 8 bases for V and 4 bases for J; bases not matched to a gene: 7. This CDR3 reads CASSRGGATGELFF. In DNA form, the CDR3 reads TGTGCCAGCTCTAGGGGAGGGGCCACCGGGGAGCTGTTTTTT.

The chain joins TRBV5-5 to TRBJ1-5; 11 positions agree with TRBD1. CDR3 length: 15 residues. Germline assignment: CDR1 SGHKS and CDR2 YYEKEE (reference sequence). The junction had 3 bases not matched to a gene; V was cut back by 4 bases and J by 3 bases. Written as DNA, the CDR3 is TGTGCCAGCAGCGGGACAGGGGGGGTCAATCAGCCCCAGCATTTT. Encoded protein: CASSGTGGVNQPQHF.

CDR3 sequence: CASGQALYGYTF. CDR3 nucleotides: TGTGCCAGCGGACAGGCTTTATATGGCTACACCTTC. The V and J genes are TRBV28 and TRBJ1-2; 7 bases line up with TRBD1. Looked up from germline, CDR1 is MDHEN and CDR2 is SYDVKM. Unmatched junction bases numbered 5, after V lost 8 bases and J lost 5 bases. CDR3 size: 12 residues.

The rearrangement joins TRBV19 to TRBJ1-1, with 10 bases that match TRBD1. Germline-derived CDR1 and CDR2 are LNHDA and SQIVND (reference sequence). The CDR3 extends over 14 amino acids. V dropped 5 bases and J dropped 3; count of bases not matched to a gene: 3. CDR3 sequence reads: CASSPTGGYTEAFF. The CDR3 nucleotides read TGTGCCAGTAGTCCGACAGGGGGCTACACTGAAGCTTTCTTT. The full variable domain, in which reference TRBV19 and TRBJ1-1 provide the parts outside the CDR3, is DGGITQSPKYLFRKEGQNVTLSCEQNLNHDAMYWYRQDPGQGLRLIYYSQIVNDFQKGDIAEGYSVSREKKESFPLTVTSAQKNPTAFYLCASSPTGGYTEAFFGQGTRLTVV.

This clone was found once. V usage is TRBV2 and J usage is TRBJ2-7, with 7 bases fitting TRBD1. Germline V CDR1 and CDR2: SNHLY, FYNNEI. V was clipped by 6 bases and J by 0 bases; unmatched bases: 5. The CDR3 is 14 residues long. The CDR3 nucleotides are TGTGCCAGCAGCGCACAGGGGATCTCCTACGAGCAGTACTTC. It is translated as CASSAQGISYEQYF.

The rearrangement uses TRBV7-2 and TRBJ2-7; no clear D gene. Trimming stripped 3 bases from V and 5 bases from J, with 11 bases between. The CDR3 length is 13 residues. Germline CDR1 and CDR2: SGHTA and FQGNSA. CDR3 DNA sequence: TGTGCCAGCAGCTTGGGCCAATTAAACGAGCAGTACTTC. This encodes CASSLGQLNEQYF.

This clone appeared once. The chain uses TRBV3-1 (or the pseudogene TRBV3-2) and TRBJ2-3, with D maybe TRBD2 (5 bases). CDR3 length equals 16 residues. V was shortened by 0 bases and J by 4 bases, with 14 bases between the two germline ends. Per the germline V gene, CDR1 is LGHDT and CDR2 is YNNKEL (reference sequence). The CDR3 spells CASSQEAPGSPDTQYF. The CDR3 DNA follows: TGTGCCAGCAGCCAAGAAGCGCCGGGGTCCCCAGATACGCAGTATTTT.

The chain has TRBV29-1 and TRBJ2-4; 7 positions agree with TRBD1. Germline V gene lookup returns CDR1 SQVTM and CDR2 ANQGSEA. This CDR3 comprises 13 residues. The trim removed 7 bases at V and 1 base at J, leaving 4 bases unmatched. CDR3 nucleotides: TGCAGCGCGACAGGGCTGGCCAAAAACATTCAGTACTTC. Residues: CSATGLAKNIQYF.

V gene TRBV9 combines with J gene TRBJ2-1; 8 positions agree with TRBD1. The CDR3 extends over 15 amino acids. Looked up from germline, CDR1 is SGDLS and CDR2 is YYNGEE. J lost 8 bases, V lost 0 bases, and 7 bases had no gene match. CDR3 sequence: CASSVGSQGAHEQFF. The CDR3 bases are TGTGCCAGCAGCGTAGGTAGTCAGGGGGCTCATGAGCAGTTCTTC.

This chain connects TRBV10-3 to TRBJ2-7; no clear D. V was shortened by 7 bases and J by 3 bases, with 13 bases between the two germline ends. CDR3 size: 13 residues. In germline, CDR1 is ENHRY, CDR2 SYGVKD. The CDR3 protein is CAIKMGANYEQYF. The DNA for the CDR3 is TGTGCCATCAAGATGGGCGCCAACTACGAGCAGTACTTC.

The rearrangement joins TRBV6-5 to TRBJ1-1, with D possibly being TRBD1 (6 bases). Trimming cost V 6 bases and J 4 bases, with 15 bases left between them. This CDR3 has 14 amino acids. Germline CDR1 reads MNHEY; CDR2 reads SVGAGI. The CDR3 DNA reads as TGTGCCAGCAGCCGTACAGGGTGGATCACTGAAGCTTTCTTT. Its translation is CASSRTGWITEAFF.

The rearrangement uses TRBV19 and TRBJ1-4; D unclear. Germline V lookup: CDR1 LNHDA, CDR2 SQIVND (reference sequence). The V and J ends lost 0 bases and 6 bases respectively, with 5 bases between them. CDR3 size: 13 residues. The CDR3 sequence is CASSIDRDEKLFF. The CDR3, as DNA: TGTGCCAGTAGTATAGACCGGGATGAAAAACTGTTTTTT.

The genes are TRBV9 and TRBJ2-5, with TRBD2 identical over 15 bases. Germline loops: CDR1 SGDLS, CDR2 YYNGEE. The CDR3 is 16 residues long. The V gene end was trimmed by 4 bases and the J gene end by 5 bases; junction bases not matched to a gene: 6. The CDR3 reads CASSSSGTSGRETQYF. CDR3 bases: TGTGCCAGCAGCTCTTCCGGGACTAGCGGGAGGGAGACCCAGTACTTC.

The gene calls are TRBV27 and TRBJ1-5, with unresolved D. Deletions cut 5 bases from V and 1 base from J, with 18 bases between. The CDR3 runs to 17 residues. The germline V gene encodes CDR1 MNHEY and CDR2 SMNVEV (reference sequence). The CDR3 here is CASSATRRPGSNQPQHF. In nucleotides, the CDR3 is TGTGCCAGCAGTGCCACCCGACGGCCCGGGAGCAATCAGCCCCAGCATTTT.

V and J are TRBV6-5 and TRBJ2-2, with D perhaps TRBD2 (5 bases). Germline values: CDR1 MNHEY, CDR2 SVGAGI. Trimming pared 11 bases from V and 3 bases from J, leaving 16 bases between. CDR3 length equals 14 residues. CDR3 nucleotide sequence: TGTGCCGTAACGGCGGGTATAGACACCGGGGAGCTGTTTTTT. Residues: CAVTAGIDTGELFF.

In DNA, the CDR3 is TGTGCCAGTAGTGTGCGGGAGGGCTACAATGAGCAGTTCTTC. Its translation: CASSVREGYNEQFF. The chain uses TRBV19 and TRBJ2-1; 9 nucleotides agree with TRBD2. The V and J ends lost 5 bases and 3 bases, in that order; junction bases with no gene match: 2. This CDR3 region has 14 residues. Germline CDR1 is LNHDA and CDR2 is SQIVND (reference sequence).

The table lists this clone with a count of one. The junction and the germline gene differ at one end; a read error may be behind it. The CDR3 sequence is CASSSGTGGTDTQYF. The CDR3 nucleotides read TGTGCCAGCAGCTCCGGGACAGGGGGCACGGATACGCAGTATTTT. The V gene is TRBV5-4, the J gene TRBJ2-3, with 12 bases fitting TRBD1. Germline loops: CDR1 SGHNT, CDR2 YYREEE (reference sequence). This CDR3 has 15 amino acids.

The chain combines TRBV5-5 with TRBJ1-1; 8 bases are a match to TRBD1. The trim removed 1 base at V and 1 base at J, leaving 3 bases unmatched. The CDR3 runs 15 residues. CDR1 is SGHKS and CDR2 is YYEKEE in the germline V gene (reference sequence). CDR3 coding DNA: TGTGCCAGCAGCTTGTGGACAGGGTCGAACACTGAAGCTTTCTTT. Amino acid sequence: CASSLWTGSNTEAFF.

The chain combines TRBV4-1 with TRBJ1-1; no firm D call. Germline V gene data show CDR1 as MGHRA and CDR2 as YSYEKL. The CDR3 is 16 residues long. The V gene lost 2 bases and the J gene lost 4 bases, with 17 bases spanning the gap. The DNA of the CDR3 is TGCGCCAGCAGCCAATTCAGCAGGAAGGAGGGCACTGAAGCTTTCTTT. Protein sequence: CASSQFSRKEGTEAFF.

The rearrangement uses TRBV7-8 and TRBJ2-4; D uncertain. The V gene lost 0 bases and the J gene lost 9 bases, with 15 bases spanning the gap. This CDR3 is built from 15 residues. The germline V gene encodes CDR1 SGHVS and CDR2 FQNEAQ. The CDR3 here is CASSLAVGNPSIQYF. In DNA form, the CDR3 reads TGTGCCAGCAGCTTAGCAGTTGGTAATCCGAGCATTCAGTACTTC.

The chain is built from TRBV6-5 and TRBJ1-6, with D unresolved. V was trimmed by 9 bases and J by 8 bases, leaving 11 bases between them. The CDR3 totals 12 residues. CDR1 and CDR2 (germline): MNHEY, SVGAGI. CDR3 region: CASDTPDSPLHF. The CDR3, as DNA: TGTGCCAGTGACACTCCCGATTCACCCCTCCACTTT.

This clone was counted only a few times. This chain uses TRBV7-6 with TRBJ1-1; D might be TRBD1 (5 bases). Germline V lookup: CDR1 SGHVS, CDR2 FNYEAQ. The CDR3 has 15 residues. With 1 base removed from V and 2 bases from J, the gap between germline ends came to 11 bases. DNA for the CDR3: TGTGCCAGCAGCTTAGTCCAGGGCCGAAACACTGAAGCTTTCTTT. Translating it yields CASSLVQGRNTEAFF.

As DNA, the CDR3 is TGCGCCAGCAGCTTGGGTTCCGGTGAAGCTTTCTTT. This gives the protein CASSLGSGEAFF. The chain couples TRBV5-1 to TRBJ1-1; D gene unclear. Per the germline V gene, CDR1 is SGHRS and CDR2 is YFSETQ. V was clipped by 0 bases and J by 7 bases, with 7 bases between them. The length of the CDR3 is 12 residues. The full variable domain, rest sourced from reference TRBV5-1 and TRBJ1-1, is KAGVTQTPRYLIKTRGQQVTLSCSPISGHRSVSWYQQTPGQGLQFLFEYFSETQRNKGNFPGRFSGRQFSNSRSEMNVSTLELGDSALYLCASSLGSGEAFFGQGTRLTVV.

This chain's CDR3 is CASREQGAYNQPQHF. In DNA form, the CDR3 reads TGTGCCAGCAGGGAACAGGGGGCATACAATCAGCCCCAGCATTTT. This sequence joins TRBV5-5 and TRBJ1-5, with 9 bases matching TRBD1. There are 15 residues in the CDR3. V trimming: 5 bases; J trimming: 3 bases; junction bases outside the gene matches: 6. Germline CDR1 is SGHKS and CDR2 is YYEKEE (reference sequence).

The rearrangement uses TRBV6-6 and TRBJ1-1, with D perhaps TRBD1 (5 bases). The length of the CDR3 is 13 residues. V was clipped by 2 bases and J by 4 bases, with 8 bases between them. Germline loops: CDR1 MNHNY, CDR2 SVGAGI (reference sequence). This chain's CDR3 is CASSYAGGTEAFF. The CDR3 region has the DNA TGTGCCAGCAGTTACGCGGGGGGCACTGAAGCTTTCTTT.

The V and J genes are TRBV6-5 and TRBJ1-2; TRBD1 might be the D (5 bases). Germline loops: CDR1 MNHEY, CDR2 SVGAGI. This CDR3 contains 15 residues. Trimming cost V 6 bases and J 5 bases, with 19 bases left between them. CDR3 protein: CASSSGAGARYGYTF. The CDR3 coding sequence is TGTGCCAGCAGCTCTGGGGCAGGAGCTCGTTATGGCTACACCTTC.